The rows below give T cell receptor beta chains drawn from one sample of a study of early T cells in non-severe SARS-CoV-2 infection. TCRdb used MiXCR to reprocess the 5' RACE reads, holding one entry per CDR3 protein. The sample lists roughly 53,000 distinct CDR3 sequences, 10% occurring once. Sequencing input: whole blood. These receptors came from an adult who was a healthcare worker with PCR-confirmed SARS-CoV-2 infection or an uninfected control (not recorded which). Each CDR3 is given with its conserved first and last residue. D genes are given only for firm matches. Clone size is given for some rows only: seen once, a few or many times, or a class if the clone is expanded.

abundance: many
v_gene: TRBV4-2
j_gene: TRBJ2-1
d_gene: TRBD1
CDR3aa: CASSQGDRGAYNEQFF
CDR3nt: TGTGCCAGCAGCCAGGGTGACAGGGGAGCCTACAATGAGCAGTTCTTC

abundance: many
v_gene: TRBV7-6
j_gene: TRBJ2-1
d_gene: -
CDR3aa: CASSSGGNEQFF
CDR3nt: TGTGCCAGCAGCTCTGGGGGCAATGAGCAGTTCTTC

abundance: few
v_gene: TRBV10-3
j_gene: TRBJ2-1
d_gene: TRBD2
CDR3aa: CAISGATGTSVINEQFF
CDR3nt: TGTGCCATCAGTGGGGCCACCGGGACTAGCGTCATCAATGAGCAGTTCTTC

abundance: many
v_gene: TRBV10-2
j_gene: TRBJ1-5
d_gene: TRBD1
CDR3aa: CASSELRGQGIQPQHF
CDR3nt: TGCGCCAGCAGTGAGTTAAGGGGGCAGGGCATTCAGCCCCAGCATTTT

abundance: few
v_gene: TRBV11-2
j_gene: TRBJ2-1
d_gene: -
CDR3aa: CASSLTRLHEQFF
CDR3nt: TGTGCCAGCAGCTTAACGCGACTACATGAGCAGTTCTTC

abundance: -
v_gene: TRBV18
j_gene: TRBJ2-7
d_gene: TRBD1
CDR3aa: CASSAGQGNYEQYF
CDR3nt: TGTGCCAGCTCAGCCGGACAGGGGAACTACGAGCAGTACTTC

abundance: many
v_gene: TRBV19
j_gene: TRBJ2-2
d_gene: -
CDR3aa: CASSMVGSGYGELFF
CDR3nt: TGTGCCAGTAGTATGGTAGGAAGCGGATACGGGGAGCTGTTTTTT

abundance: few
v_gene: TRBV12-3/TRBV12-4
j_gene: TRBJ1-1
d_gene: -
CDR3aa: CASSFRRGEAFF
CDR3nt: TGTGCCAGCAGTTTCAGGAGAGGTGAAGCTTTCTTT

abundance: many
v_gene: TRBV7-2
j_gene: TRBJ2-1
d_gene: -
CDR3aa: CASSPTRAYNEQFF
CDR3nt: TGTGCCAGCAGCCCAACTAGGGCCTACAATGAGCAGTTCTTC

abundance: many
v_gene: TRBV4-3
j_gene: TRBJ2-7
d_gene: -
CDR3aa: CASSQDYQYEQYF
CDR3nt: TGCGCCAGCAGCCAAGATTACCAGTACGAGCAGTACTTC

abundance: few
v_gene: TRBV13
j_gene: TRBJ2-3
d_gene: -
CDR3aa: CASSLPPPTSTDTQYF
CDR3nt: TGTGCCAGCAGCTTACCTCCACCTACTAGCACAGATACGCAGTATTTT

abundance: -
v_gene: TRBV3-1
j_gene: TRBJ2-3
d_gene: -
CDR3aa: CASSQAGRTDTQYF
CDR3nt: TGTGCCAGCAGCCAAGCGGGGAGGACAGATACGCAGTATTTT

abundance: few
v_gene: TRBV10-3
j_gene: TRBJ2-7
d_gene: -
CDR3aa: CATKGEGTTRGEQYF
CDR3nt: TGTGCCACCAAAGGGGAAGGGACAACCCGCGGCGAGCAGTACTTC

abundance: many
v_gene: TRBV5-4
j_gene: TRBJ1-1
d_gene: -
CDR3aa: CASSLVGPVGGEAFF
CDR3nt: TGTGCCAGCAGCTTAGTGGGGCCAGTTGGCGGTGAAGCTTTCTTT

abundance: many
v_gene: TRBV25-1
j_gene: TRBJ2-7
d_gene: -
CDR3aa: CASTVGGGPYEQYF
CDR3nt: TGTGCCAGCACAGTGGGGGGGGGCCCCTACGAGCAGTACTTC

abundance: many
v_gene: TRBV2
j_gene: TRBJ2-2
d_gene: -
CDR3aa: CASSVGRGTGELFF
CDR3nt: TGTGCCAGCAGTGTCGGCAGGGGAACCGGGGAGCTGTTTTTT

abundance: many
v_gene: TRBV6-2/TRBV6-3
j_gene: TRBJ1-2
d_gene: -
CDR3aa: CASSSRVKEGYGYTF
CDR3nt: TGTGCCAGCAGTAGCAGGGTTAAAGAAGGCTATGGCTACACCTTC

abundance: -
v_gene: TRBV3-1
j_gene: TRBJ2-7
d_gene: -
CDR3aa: CASSQGISYEQYF
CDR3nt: TGTGCCAGCAGCCAAGGTATCAGCTACGAGCAGTACTTC

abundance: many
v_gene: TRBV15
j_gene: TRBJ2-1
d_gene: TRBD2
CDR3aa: CATSRVLAGAYNEQFF
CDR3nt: TGTGCCACCAGCAGAGTACTAGCGGGGGCGTACAATGAGCAGTTCTTC

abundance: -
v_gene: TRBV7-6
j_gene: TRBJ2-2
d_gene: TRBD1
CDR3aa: CASSTRQGNTGELFF
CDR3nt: TGTGCCAGCAGCACCCGACAGGGGAACACCGGGGAGCTGTTTTTT

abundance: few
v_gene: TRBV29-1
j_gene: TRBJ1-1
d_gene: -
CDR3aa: CSVEIGNTEAFF
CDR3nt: TGCAGCGTTGAAATAGGGAACACTGAAGCTTTCTTT

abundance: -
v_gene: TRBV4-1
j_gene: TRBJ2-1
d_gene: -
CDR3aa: CASSPESLYNEQFF
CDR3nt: TGCGCCAGCAGCCCAGAAAGCTTATACAATGAGCAGTTCTTC

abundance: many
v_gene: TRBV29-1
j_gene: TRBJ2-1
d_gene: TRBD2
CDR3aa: CSVEVSALAIYNEQFF
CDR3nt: TGCAGCGTTGAAGTATCTGCACTAGCGATCTACAATGAGCAGTTCTTC

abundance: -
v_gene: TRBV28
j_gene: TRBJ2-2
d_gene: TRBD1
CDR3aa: CASAETGGQDPGELFF
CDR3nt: TGTGCCAGCGCTGAGACAGGTGGACAGGACCCCGGGGAGCTGTTTTTT

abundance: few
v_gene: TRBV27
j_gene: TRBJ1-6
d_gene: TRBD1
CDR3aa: CASSLSMTGLGSPLHF
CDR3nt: TGTGCCAGCAGTTTATCTATGACAGGGCTGGGATCACCCCTCCACTTT

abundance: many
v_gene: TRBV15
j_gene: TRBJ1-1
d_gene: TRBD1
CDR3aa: CATSRGQGGGTEAFF
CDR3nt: TGTGCCACCAGCAGAGGACAGGGAGGAGGGACTGAAGCTTTCTTT

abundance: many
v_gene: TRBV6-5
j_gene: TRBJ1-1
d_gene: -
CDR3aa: CASSSQWGITEAFF
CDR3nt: TGTGCCAGCAGTTCCCAATGGGGGATCACTGAAGCTTTCTTT

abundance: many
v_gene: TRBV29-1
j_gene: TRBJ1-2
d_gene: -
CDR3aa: CSVEDRFGGYTF
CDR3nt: TGCAGCGTTGAAGACAGGTTTGGTGGCTACACCTTC

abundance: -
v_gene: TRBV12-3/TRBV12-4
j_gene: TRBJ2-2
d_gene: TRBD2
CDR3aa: CASSTGTTLRTGELFF
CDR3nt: TGTGCCAGCAGTACCGGGACTACCCTGAGGACCGGGGAGCTGTTTTTT

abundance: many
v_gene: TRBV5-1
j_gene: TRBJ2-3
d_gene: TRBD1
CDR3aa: CASSGQGADTQYF
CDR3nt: TGCGCCAGCAGCGGACAGGGAGCAGATACGCAGTATTTT

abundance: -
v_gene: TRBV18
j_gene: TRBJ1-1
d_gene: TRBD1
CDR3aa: CASSPPRAGGTVTESFF
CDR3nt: TGTGCCAGCTCACCACCGCGGGCAGGGGGCACGGTCACTGAATCTTTCTTT